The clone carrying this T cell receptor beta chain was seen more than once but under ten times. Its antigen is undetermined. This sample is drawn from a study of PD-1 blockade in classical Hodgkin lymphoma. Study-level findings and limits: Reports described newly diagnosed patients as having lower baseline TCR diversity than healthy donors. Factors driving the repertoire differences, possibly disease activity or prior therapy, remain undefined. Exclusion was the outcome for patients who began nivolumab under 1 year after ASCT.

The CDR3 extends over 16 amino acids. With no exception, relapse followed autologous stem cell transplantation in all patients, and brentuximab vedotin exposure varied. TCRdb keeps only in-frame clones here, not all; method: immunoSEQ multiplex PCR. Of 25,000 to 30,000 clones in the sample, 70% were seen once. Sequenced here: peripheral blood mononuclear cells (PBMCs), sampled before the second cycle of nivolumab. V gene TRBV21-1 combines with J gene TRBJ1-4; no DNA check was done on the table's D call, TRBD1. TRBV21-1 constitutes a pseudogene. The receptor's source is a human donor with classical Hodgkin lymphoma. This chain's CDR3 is CASSKVGAEMDEKLFF. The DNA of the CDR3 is TGTGCCAGCAGCAAAGTAGGGGCAGAAATGGATGAAAAACTGTTTTTT.